The rows below give T cell receptor beta chains drawn from one sample of a study of control samples from healthy donors and cancer patients. Clones were read by immunoSEQ multiplex PCR, and TCRdb kept only the in-frame ones, dropping some. The sample carries some 130,000 clones, less than 95% recorded once. The source material was blood. The receptors were sampled from a man younger than 45 in good health. CDR3s include the opening cysteine and the closing phenylalanine or tryptophan. A D gene is named only where the DNA matches it firmly. Size is stated for part of the rows, as once, few or many counts, or as a class when the clone is expanded.

V	size	J	D	DNA	CDR3
TRBV7-9	-	TRBJ1-2	-	TGTGCCAGCAGCGCCGGGGGTGGGGGCGCCGGTTTGTATGGCTACACCTTC	CASSAGGGGAGLYGYTF
TRBV7-2	-	TRBJ2-1	TRBD2	TGTGCCAGCAGCTCCCGGGGGGGCGGGGATGAGCAGTTCTTC	CASSSRGGGDEQFF
TRBV25-1	-	TRBJ1-6	-	TGTGCCAGCATGCGTGACGCCTTTAATTCACCCCTCCACTTT	CASMRDAFNSPLHF
TRBV27	-	TRBJ1-6	TRBD1	TGTGCCAGCAGTTTATCTTGGGACAGGTATAATTCACCCCTCCACTTT	CASSLSWDRYNSPLHF
TRBV18	-	TRBJ1-2	-	TGTGCCAGCTCACCCCGCAGGGTAAATGGCTACACCTTC	CASSPRRVNGYTF
TRBV11-2	-	TRBJ2-2	-	TGTGCCAGCAGCCGCGCAGGGGGGGTCAACACCGGGGAGCTGTTTTTT	CASSRAGGVNTGELFF
TRBV29-1	-	TRBJ2-1	-	TGCAGCGTTAATACCGGAGACACCTTACTCTACAATGAGCAGTTCTTC	CSVNTGDTLLYNEQFF
TRBV2	-	TRBJ1-1	TRBD1	TGTGCCAGCAGAACTAGGAGGGGATATCGGGACAGGGGCACTGAAGCTTTCTTT	CASRTRRGYRDRGTEAFF
TRBV7-9	once	TRBJ2-1	-	TGTGCCAGCAGCTTAGAGATGGCCGGGCAGTTCTTC	CASSLEMAGQFF
TRBV5-8	-	TRBJ1-5	-	TGTGCCAGCAGCTTGGGCAGGGGTCGCAATCAGCCCCAGCATTTT	CASSLGRGRNQPQHF
TRBV13	-	TRBJ2-3	-	TGTGCCAGCAGCTTAATGACAGAAAGCACAGATACGCAGTATTTT	CASSLMTESTDTQYF
TRBV7-2	-	TRBJ1-1	TRBD1	TGTGCCAGCAGCAGTTACAAATCTGACAGGGGTTTCTTT	CASSSYKSDRGFF
TRBV5-4	-	TRBJ1-2	-	TGTGCCAGCAGCCGGGCCATCCGGGATGGCTACACCTTC	CASSRAIRDGYTF
TRBV6-2/TRBV6-3	few	TRBJ2-3	-	TGTGCCAGCAGCTCCGGGACCATACACACAGATACGCAGTATTTT	CASSSGTIHTDTQYF
TRBV9	-	TRBJ2-5	-	TGTGCCAGCAGCGAACGTAGTAGCGGCCAAGAGACCCAGTACTTC	CASSERSSGQETQYF
TRBV6-2/TRBV6-3	-	TRBJ2-2	TRBD2	TGTGCCAGCAGTTCTGCGGGGGGGCTCGGAGGGGAGCTGTTTTTT	CASSSAGGLGGELFF
TRBV28	-	TRBJ2-3	TRBD1	TGTGCCAGCCATTCCCGACAGGGATATACCCTTAAACTCACAGATACGCAGTATTTT	CASHSRQGYTLKLTDTQYF
TRBV19	-	TRBJ1-1	-	TGTGCCAGTAGTTCCACCGGGGTCACTGAAGCTTTCTTT	CASSSTGVTEAFF
TRBV2	once	TRBJ2-2	TRBD2	TGTGCCAGCAGTGAAGCCACCAACTCTCTAGCGGGGGGGCCCGGGGAGCTGTTTTTT	CASSEATNSLAGGPGELFF